One and the same sample provided the 21 T cell receptor beta chains below, sequenced in a study of CD8 T cells in Susac syndrome. It was with random hexamers that roughly 0.45 to 1 ug RNA was reverse transcribed. Each CDR3 protein is one row after TCRdb ran MiXCR on the immunoSEQ multiplex PCR reads. Of over 140,000 distinct CDR3 sequences in the sample, approximately 95% were seen once. Input material: CD4+ T cells from PBMCs. Source of these receptors: a human donor with Susac syndrome.

The CDR3, as DNA: TGTGCCAGCAGCTTCCGGGCATTTGAAGCTTTCTTT. This codes for CASSFRAFEAFF. The chain couples TRBV7-2 to TRBJ1-1; D not certain. This CDR3 contains 12 residues. The V and J ends lost 3 bases and 7 bases respectively, with 9 bases between them. The germline CDR1 and CDR2 sequences are SGHTA and FQGNSA.

The chain couples TRBV3-1 to TRBJ2-2; TRBD2 matches at 9 bases. CDR3 length equals 15 residues. Germline CDR1 LGHDT, CDR2 YNNKEL (reference sequence). V shed 4 bases and J 4 bases; nucleotides not matched to a gene: 4. Here the CDR3 DNA reads TGTGCCAGCAGCCGCGGGGGGGCCCGCACCGGGGAGCTGTTTTTT. Residues: CASSRGGARTGELFF.

This clonotype was observed a single time. J is TRBJ1-4 and V is TRBV20-1, with D perhaps TRBD1 (6 bases). CDR3 length equals 12 residues. The germline gives CDR1 DFQATT, CDR2 SNEGSKA (reference sequence). V was clipped by 6 bases and J by 6 bases, with 11 bases between them. CDR3 protein: CSAKGGHEKLFF. Here the CDR3 DNA reads TGCAGTGCAAAGGGGGGGCATGAAAAACTGTTTTTT.

The chain employs TRBV30 and TRBJ2-7; possibly TRBD2 for D (6 bases). Trimming took off 5 bases at V and 3 bases at J, with 8 bases between the two ends. This CDR3 is 11 amino acids long. CDR1 is GTSNPN, CDR2 SVGIG, per germline (reference sequence). CDR3 sequence: CAWRTNYEQYF. The CDR3 coding sequence is TGTGCCTGGCGGACTAACTACGAGCAGTACTTC. Supplemented by reference TRBV30 and TRBJ2-7, the full variable domain reads SQTIHQWPATLVQPVGSPLSLECTVEGTSNPNLYWYRQAAGRGLQLLFYSVGIGQISSEVPQNLSASRPQDRQFILSSKKLLLSDSGFYLCAWRTNYEQYFGPGTRLTVT.

A note on this clonotype: Sequence at one end of the junction differs from germline and may be a read error. The V call is TRBV3-1, the J call TRBJ2-1, with TRBD2 matching over 7 bases. The V gene's germline CDR1 is LGHDT and CDR2 YNNKEL (reference sequence). This CDR3 comprises 12 residues. CDR3 loop: CASGQLAREQFF. The CDR3 DNA is TGTGCCAGCGGCCAACTAGCGCGTGAGCAGTTCTTC.

This sequence joins TRBV29-1 and TRBJ1-1; perhaps TRBD1 as D (5 bases). This CDR3 contains 14 residues. Germline-derived CDR1 and CDR2 are SQVTM and ANQGSEA. Trimming took 6 bases from V and 1 from J, leaving 15 bases between them. The CDR3 nucleotides read TGCAGCGTCGAGTTGACAGCCCAGAACACTGAAGCTTTCTTT. Encoded protein: CSVELTAQNTEAFF.

This clonotype showed up just once. The J gene is TRBJ2-6, the V gene TRBV15, with D possibly TRBD2 on 6 matching bases. The CDR3 spans 14 residues. V was cut by 9 bases and J by 2 bases, with 11 bases left in between. The germline CDR1 and CDR2 sequences are LNHNV and YYDKDF (reference sequence). The CDR3 nucleotides are TGTGCCACACTCAGGGAGGCTGGGGCCAACGTCCTGACTTTC. It yields the protein CATLREAGANVLTF.

V is TRBV20-1 and J is TRBJ2-2, with 8 bases lining up with TRBD2. Per germline, CDR1 DFQATT and CDR2 SNEGSKA (reference sequence). V trimming: 0 bases; J trimming: 6 bases; junction bases outside the gene matches: 3. The CDR3 covers 14 residues. The CDR3 loop reads CSAREPGRAGELFF. CDR3 coding DNA: TGCAGTGCTAGAGAGCCCGGGAGGGCCGGGGAGCTGTTTTTT.

The J gene is TRBJ1-1, the V gene TRBV7-9; TRBD1 might be the D (6 bases). V was clipped by 5 bases and J by 8 bases, with 15 bases between them. The CDR3 consists of 13 residues. Germline V gives CDR1 SEHNR, CDR2 FQNEAQ (reference sequence). DNA for the CDR3: TGTGCCAGCAGCCTCAACAGGGAGGCGGAAGCTTTCTTT. Protein product: CASSLNREAEAFF.

V gene TRBV30 combines with J gene TRBJ2-3; D is possibly TRBD1 (6 bases). The ends were cut back, 4 bases at V and 0 bases at J, with 8 bases in the middle. The CDR3 runs 13 residues. CDR1 and CDR2 from the germline V gene are GTSNPN and SVGIG (reference sequence). The CDR3 region has the DNA TGTGCCTGGACCAGGGGCAGCACAGATACGCAGTATTTT. This sequence encodes CAWTRGSTDTQYF.

CDR3 DNA sequence: TGTGCCAGCGGCCCGAGGGGGGCGGAACTCCCCGGGGAGCTGTTTTTT. It specifies CASGPRGAELPGELFF. The chain has TRBV7-9 and TRBJ2-2; D may match TRBD1 or TRBD2 (6 bases each). The V end lost 8 bases, the J end lost 6 bases, and 22 bases lay between the germline ends. Germline CDR1 and CDR2: SEHNR and FQNEAQ (reference sequence). The CDR3 runs to 16 residues. The full variable domain, rest sourced from reference TRBV7-9 and TRBJ2-2, is DTGVSQNPRHKITKRGQNVTFRCDPISEHNRLYWYRQTLGQGPEFLTYFQNEAQLEKSRLLSDRFSAERPKGSFSTLEIQRTEQGDSAMYLCASGPRGAELPGELFFGEGSRLTVL.

The rearrangement joins TRBV7-2 to TRBJ2-1; D is perhaps TRBD2 (5 bases). CDR3 length: 14 residues. V lost 1 base and J 9 bases, leaving 13 bases between the germline ends. CDR1 and CDR2 (germline): SGHTA, FQGNSA. The chain's CDR3 is CASSLDMRVSEQFF. The CDR3 bases are TGTGCCAGCAGCTTAGATATGCGGGTCAGTGAGCAGTTCTTC.

The chain employs TRBV5-1 and TRBJ2-2, with D possibly matching TRBD2 (5 bases). Trimming took 4 bases from V and 2 from J, leaving 9 bases between them. Germline V gene sequence: CDR1 SGHRS, CDR2 YFSETQ. CDR3 size: 14 residues. The CDR3, as DNA: TGCGCCAGCAGCCGCGAGGGTAACACCGGGGAGCTGTTTTTT. It yields the protein CASSREGNTGELFF.

V usage is TRBV5-1 and J usage is TRBJ1-3; a possible D gene is TRBD1 (5 bases). Per germline, CDR1 SGHRS and CDR2 YFSETQ. This CDR3 comprises 15 residues. Trimming took off 2 bases at V and 8 bases at J, with 17 bases between the two ends. The CDR3 sequence: CASSLNSAGKDTIYF. The CDR3 DNA reads as TGCGCCAGCAGCTTAAATTCCGCAGGGAAGGACACCATATATTTT.

The chain carries TRBV30 and TRBJ1-1; maybe TRBD1 (6 bases). CDR3 length: 12 amino acids. V lost 3 bases, J lost 6 bases, and 11 bases lay in between. CDR1 is GTSNPN, CDR2 SVGIG, per germline (reference sequence). The CDR3 DNA sequence: TGTGCCTGGAGCGGCGGGGGCGCTGAAGCTTTCTTT. This sequence encodes CAWSGGGAEAFF.

J is TRBJ1-6 and V is TRBV9; TRBD1 matches at 9 bases. V trimming: 3 bases; J trimming: 7 bases; junction bases outside the gene matches: 5. CDR1 and CDR2 from the germline V gene are SGDLS and YYNGEE. The CDR3 totals 15 residues. The CDR3 bases are TGTGCCAGCAGCGGAACAGGGGGCGCGAATTCACCCCTCCACTTT. As protein: CASSGTGGANSPLHF.

The chain joins TRBV20-1 to TRBJ1-2; D is possibly TRBD1 (5 bases). The germline V gene has CDR1 DFQATT and CDR2 SNEGSKA (reference sequence). Trimming stripped 5 bases from V and 0 bases from J, with 10 bases between. The CDR3 spans 13 residues. The CDR3 region is CSAVDRANYGYTF. The CDR3 DNA reads TGCAGTGCTGTTGACAGAGCTAACTATGGCTACACCTTC.

The V call is TRBV10-1, the J call TRBJ2-6, with D possibly matching TRBD2 (6 bases). The germline gives CDR1 WNHNN, CDR2 SYGVQD (reference sequence). This CDR3 has 14 amino acids. With 9 bases removed from V and 2 bases from J, the gap between germline ends came to 11 bases. DNA of the CDR3: TGCGCCAGAACTGGAGGGCCTGGGGCCAACGTCCTGACTTTC. This gives the protein CARTGGPGANVLTF.

In nucleotides, the CDR3 is TGTGCCAGCAGCTTCTACAGGGAGTCCTACAATGAGCAGTTCTTC. Translating it yields CASSFYRESYNEQFF. The V call is TRBV6-5, the J call TRBJ2-1; weak D call: TRBD1 (6 bases). V was pared by 6 bases and J by 1 base, with 13 bases between. The germline gives CDR1 MNHEY, CDR2 SVGAGI. This CDR3 has 15 residues.

The chain is built from TRBV6-4 and TRBJ2-1, with a tentative D call TRBD2 (5 bases). Trimming cost V 4 bases and J 9 bases, with 13 bases left between them. Germline V gene lookup returns CDR1 MRHNA and CDR2 SNTAGT. This CDR3 region has 13 residues. CDR3: CASSAITSSEQFF. CDR3 in DNA: TGTGCCAGCAGTGCCATAACTAGTTCTGAGCAGTTCTTC.

This clonotype has just a few counts. V usage is TRBV4-3 and J usage is TRBJ1-4, with D perhaps matching TRBD1 (5 bases). V was clipped by 4 bases and J by 8 bases, with 17 bases between them. Germline values: CDR1 LGHNA, CDR2 YSLEER. CDR3 length: 15 amino acids. CDR3 bases: TGCGCCAGCAGCCCCCGCAGCGGGGGAGGGGAAAAACTGTTTTTT. This translates into CASSPRSGGGEKLFF.